This record looks at one TCR beta chain sequence and its context. Its cognate antigen is unknown. The DNA is left out, because the CDR3 cannot be placed on it with certainty; the CDR3 is given as TCRdb lists it. This entry comes from a study of T-cell memory formation after mild COVID-19. Study details: The study found TCR clusters largely donor specific. Findings and caveats of the study: Certain responding clones were present in pre-infection memory, suggesting participation of cross-reactive memory.

Inclusive of both ends, the CDR3 amounts to 19 amino acids. TCRalpha and TCRbeta libraries used 5'RACE with constant-segment primers and UMIs. TCRdb fed the 5' RACE reads into MiXCR, producing one record per CDR3 protein. The table lists around 450,000 distinct CDR3 sequences, around 20% of them singletons, with around 8.4% in the top ten. The receptor comes from an adult woman who had mild COVID-19 (a few samples of this study predate the infection). Cell type and time point are not known. The sample comprised PBMCs or a T cell subset sorted from them (not recorded which). The chain is built from TRBV21-1 and TRBJ2-1; the table gives TRBD1 as D, unverified against the DNA. TRBV21-1 constitutes a pseudogene. This CDR3 is CASSKLRTFGGGTYNEQFF.